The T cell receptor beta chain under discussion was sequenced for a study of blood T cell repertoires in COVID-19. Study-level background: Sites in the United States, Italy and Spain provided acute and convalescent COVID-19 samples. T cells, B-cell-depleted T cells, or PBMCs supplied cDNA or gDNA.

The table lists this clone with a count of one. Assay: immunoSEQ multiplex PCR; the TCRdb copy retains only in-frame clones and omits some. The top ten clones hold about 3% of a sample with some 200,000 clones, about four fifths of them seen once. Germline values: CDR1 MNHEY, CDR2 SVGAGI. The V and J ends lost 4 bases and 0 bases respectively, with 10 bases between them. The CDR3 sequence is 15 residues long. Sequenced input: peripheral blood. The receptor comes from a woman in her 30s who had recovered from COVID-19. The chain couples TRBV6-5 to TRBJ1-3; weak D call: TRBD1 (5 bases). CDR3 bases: TGTGCCAGCAGTTCGGGGACTAGCTCTGGAAACACCATATATTTT. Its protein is CASSSGTSSGNTIYF.